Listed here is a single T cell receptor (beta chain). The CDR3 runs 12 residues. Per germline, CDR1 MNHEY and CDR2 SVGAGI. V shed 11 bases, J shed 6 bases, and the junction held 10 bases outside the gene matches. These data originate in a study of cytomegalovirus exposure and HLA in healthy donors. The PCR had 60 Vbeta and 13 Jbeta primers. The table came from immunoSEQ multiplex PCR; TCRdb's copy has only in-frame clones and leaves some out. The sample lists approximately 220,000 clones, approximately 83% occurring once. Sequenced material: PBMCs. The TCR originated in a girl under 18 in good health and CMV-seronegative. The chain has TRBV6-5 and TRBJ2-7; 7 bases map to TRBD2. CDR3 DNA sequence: TGTGCCGCCAGGAGGGAGGGGACCGAGCAGTACTTC. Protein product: CAARREGTEQYF.